What follows is one T cell receptor (beta chain) and its context. Which antigen it targets is not known. Base quality data are lacking; no much larger clone is found one base away. The cohort was made up of 650 to 700 healthy bone marrow donors. All cohort members were sampled while nominally healthy, although unrecorded immune exposures were likely present. The donor was CMV seronegative and belonged to the group of more than 300 seronegative cohort members. Each donor provided a peripheral blood sample, and peripheral blood mononuclear cells were used for TCR beta sequencing. Genomic DNA extraction from the blood cell samples was performed with the Qiagen DNeasy Blood Extraction Kit. These data belong to a study of cytomegalovirus exposure and HLA in healthy donors (dated by TCRdb to about 2017). Looking at the study overall: In an earlier analysis of some 610 of the donors, approximately 300 Gb of sequence data and 90 million to 120 million unique TCR beta sequences from 150 million to 200 million T cells were reported. An early release covering roughly 600 HLA-typed donors comprised 250 to 350 gigabases of sequencing data and tens of millions of unique TCR sequences. Of the 300 to 500 genotyped donors, approximately 80% were placed in the genetic ancestry cluster associated with self-reported Caucasian donors. The study aimed to test whether cataloging public T cell receptors could reveal signatures of past pathogen exposure. The study profiled the T cell repertoires of about 720 subjects by immunosequencing and related them to cytomegalovirus serostatus. Besides the first cohort of under 700 subjects, a separate validation cohort made up of 120 different subjects was used. High-throughput TCR immunosequencing, statistical association of individual TCRs with disease status, and machine learning were combined to predict cytomegalovirus infection status. A later analysis re-examined previously published TCR beta repertoires from several hundred donors and added high-resolution HLA genotyping to investigate patterns of TCR occurrence. In the later analysis, no new phenotypic data were used to find candidate immune exposures; instead, reliance was placed on TCR beta sequences and their occurrence across donors. In an earlier analysis of roughly 540 of the donors, high-throughput TCR beta sequencing was used to judge whether each TCR beta V gene segment behaved as functional or pseudogenic. Donor age, sex, ethnicity and CMV serostatus were collected together with the repertoire data. A later genetic analysis used genome-wide SNP genotypes for about three fifths of the 666 donors, treating that subset as a discovery cohort. Every repertoire in the discovery cohort had been generated on one and the same sequencing platform. HLA typing covered class I and class II loci at four-digit resolution. The number of typed donors differed by locus: about 620-630 for A, B, C, DRB1 and DQB1; 522 for DQA1; approximately 610 for DPA1; and around 470 for DPB1. About five DR-DQ haplotypes were treated as single units for association and clustering because of strong linkage in the cohort. Among 350 to 400 genotyped donors of the cohort, an average of approximately 250,000 unique TCR beta nucleotide sequences were sequenced per donor, roughly 20% of them non-productive. Findings and caveats that apply to the study as a whole: A total of 150 to 200 TCR beta chains were listed by the study as associated with cytomegalovirus. A further reported finding was that TCR beta sequences accurately predicted the HLA-A and HLA-B alleles for most subjects in the first cohort. The classifier was reported to diagnose cytomegalovirus status with high specificity and sensitivity in both the original and validation cohorts. A later analysis found that most CMV-associated TCR beta chains appeared HLA-restricted, with HLA associations seemingly driven largely by CMV exposure. Three of the identified cytomegalovirus-associated TCR beta chains were confirmed in vitro to be specific for cytomegalovirus antigens. Only TCR beta chains were sequenced in this cohort, and the absence of alpha or paired-chain data limited detectable features. The earlier analysis of some 560 of the donors excluded approximately 15 rarely observed V segments, including chromosome 9 orphons, because counts were too low. Presence/absence analyses assumed roughly uniform sequencing depth across donors, an assumption that may not hold. A later genetic analysis reported fewer N-insertions in productive TCRs among donors in an Asian-associated ancestry cluster than the roughly 650-donor mean. Because the 87-base-pair reads could not distinguish some IMGT-functional V segments, including TRBV6-2 and TRBV6-3, those segments were excluded. Specific HLA alleles were associated with 16,951 TCR beta sequences at a false discovery rate of 0.05 in a later analysis. When HLA alleles, especially DR and DQ, strongly co-occurred, attributing TCR associations to individual alleles was difficult. Most TCR sequences were seen in very few donors, while some public TCRs were found in many individuals. An association between a missense DCLRE1C variant and V-gene and J-gene trimming of TCR beta chains was found in a later genetic analysis and replicated in an independent cohort. In a later analysis, several top co-occurrence clusters were reported to appear linked to parvovirus B19, influenza, CMV and Epstein-Barr virus. Linkage disequilibrium might explain the correlated functional status among segregating V segments, but an unknown experimental factor could not be ruled out. The authors suggested that the approach could potentially be generalized to other disease states and immunological phenotypes. In a later analysis, the rate of TCR association differed among HLA loci, with DRB1 alleles having the most associated TCRs and HLA-C alleles having the fewest. A cluster of highly shared sequence variants was judged likely to be a technical artifact of the sequencing pipeline. Because HLA typing was missing for some donors at each locus, association tests included only the typed subset. In a later analysis, HLA-associated TCR beta chains showed more clonal expansion and lower generation probabilities than non-associated chains that were equally common. Immune exposure information for the cohort was limited to CMV serostatus. Broadly in line with IMGT annotations, most TCR beta V segments showed up in productive rearrangements about 87% or about 30% of the time in an earlier analysis of several hundred of the donors.

The library was made by the immunoSEQ multiplex PCR assay. For the multiplex PCR, a mixture combining 60 forward primers for TCR Vbeta segments and 13 reverse primers for TCR Jbeta segments was used. A multiplex PCR assay on genomic DNA amplified the CDR3 region of rearranged TCR beta genes. The amplified TCR beta libraries were sequenced on the Illumina HiSeq System as 87-base-pair reads. The study's processing was this. A later analysis tallied tens of millions of unique TCR beta chains across the 666 repertoires, and around 9.9 million of those chains were shared by two or more donors. To remove PCR and sequencing errors, raw reads were error-corrected and collapsed into unique sequences using a nearest-neighbor algorithm that merged closely related sequences. V, D and J gene segments were assigned by aligning CDR3 sequences to IMGT reference sequences. For a sequence to be retained, at least a six-nucleotide match to both a V gene segment and a J gene segment was required. A rearrangement was called productive if the CDR3 had no stop codons and remained in frame with V and J, and every other rearrangement was called non-productive. CDR3 was defined according to IMGT convention as the region running from the second conserved V-encoded cysteine to the conserved J-encoded phenylalanine. In an earlier analysis of around 540 of the donors, sequences lacking an unambiguous match to a single V gene segment were excluded. An earlier analysis of some 500 of the donors classified V segments as functional when productive rearrangements were above 56.7% and as segregating when the standard deviation between donors was above 5%. A statistical classification framework was built for diagnosing cytomegalovirus status from the catalog of TCR beta chain sequences. V and J gene assignment, in a later analysis, came from comparing TCR nucleotide sequences with IMGT/GENE-DB human TR gene sequences. The TCRdist pipeline was used in a later analysis to assign CDR3 sequences and most-parsimonious VDJ recombination scenarios. A later analysis defined each TCR beta chain by its CDR3 amino acid sequence plus V-gene family, and excluded reads lacking a unique V-gene family. As a way to deal with suspected cross-contamination and a sequencing artifact, a later analysis dropped roughly 600 nucleotide sequences that were highly shared and had low generation probability. For each public chain, a later analysis derived a clonal expansion index from normalized ranks of inferred template counts within each repertoire. A later analysis computed generation probabilities with a VDJ recombination model fitted to out-of-frame rearrangements, and checked the results against IGoR. In a later analysis, TCR-TCR, TCR-HLA and TCR-CMV co-occurrence was scored with hypergeometric tests, and a repertoire-size bias correction was applied to TCR pairs. False discovery rates were estimated in a later analysis by permuting HLA or CMV assignments 20 times. In a later analysis, co-occurring TCRs were grouped using DBSCAN, and TCRdist sequence similarity was added for clustering within HLA-allele-positive subsets. Co-occurrence clustering excluded repertoires with fewer than 30,000 or more than 120,000 public chains, plus five with anomalous nucleotide sharing. The source is immuneACCESS, and TCRdb retained only in-frame sequences with V and J called. Part of the clones is not carried over; for the studies checked, unresolved V genes explain less than half of this, and the remainder is unexplained. V, J and clone size are those of that table, while D and trimming were read from the DNA. Across this sample there are 110,000 to 150,000 clones, with approximately 80% seen only once. 3% to 4.5% of the sample is taken by the ten largest.

V is cut back by 5 bases and J by 5 bases, with 11 bases in the junction unmatched. The germline V gene sets CDR1 to SGHAT and CDR2 to FQNNGV. From cysteine to phenylalanine, the CDR3 is 15 amino acids long. The entry retains the CDR3 DNA only, 45 bases that are in frame from base 1. This TCR derives from a male donor in good health and CMV-seronegative. The rearranged chain carries TRBV11-2 and TRBJ2-7; the junction holds 8 bases that match TRBD1. The sample consisted of PBMCs. The sequence in DNA is TGTGCCAGCAGCCCATCACTCGGACAGGGCCACGAGCAGTACTTC. This codes for CASSPSLGQGHEQYF.